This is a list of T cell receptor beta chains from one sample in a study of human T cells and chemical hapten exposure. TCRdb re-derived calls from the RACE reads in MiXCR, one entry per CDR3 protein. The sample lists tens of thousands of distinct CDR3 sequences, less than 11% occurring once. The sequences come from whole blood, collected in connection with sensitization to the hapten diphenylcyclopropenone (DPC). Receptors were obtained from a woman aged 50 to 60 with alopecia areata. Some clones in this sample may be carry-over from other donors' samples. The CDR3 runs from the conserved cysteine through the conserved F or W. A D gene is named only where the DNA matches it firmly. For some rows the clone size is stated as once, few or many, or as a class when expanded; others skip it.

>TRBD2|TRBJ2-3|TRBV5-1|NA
CASSHDSGRPLRDTQYF
TGCGCCAGCAGCCATGATAGCGGGAGGCCTCTCAGGGATACGCAGTATTTT
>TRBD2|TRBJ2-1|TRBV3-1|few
CASSREAGDIYNEQFF
TGTGCCAGCAGCCGGGAAGCGGGAGACATATACAATGAGCAGTTCTTC
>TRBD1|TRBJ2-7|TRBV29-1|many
CSVGITGGLEQYF
TGCAGCGTGGGAATAACAGGGGGGCTCGAGCAGTACTTC
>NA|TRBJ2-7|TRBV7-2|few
CASSHVAIQLYEQYF
TGTGCCAGCAGTCACGTCGCGATACAACTTTACGAGCAGTACTTC
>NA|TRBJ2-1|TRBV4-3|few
CASSPAGSYNEQFF
TGCGCCAGCAGCCCGGCAGGGAGCTACAATGAGCAGTTCTTC
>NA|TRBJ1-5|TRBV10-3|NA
CAISERGEQPQHF
TGTGCCATCAGTGAAAGAGGGGAGCAGCCCCAGCATTTT
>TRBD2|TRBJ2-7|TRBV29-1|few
CSVEDLSGSYEQYF
TGCAGCGTTGAAGATCTTAGCGGGTCCTACGAGCAGTACTTC
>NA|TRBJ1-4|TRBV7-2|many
CASSLRGGPATNEKLFF
TGTGCCAGCAGCCTTAGGGGGGGCCCTGCAACTAATGAAAAACTGTTTTTT
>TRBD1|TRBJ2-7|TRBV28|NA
CASSRPGQGTYEQYF
TGTGCCAGCAGCCGTCCGGGACAGGGGACCTACGAGCAGTACTTC
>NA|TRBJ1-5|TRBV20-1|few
CSASKVNSNQPQHF
TGCAGTGCTAGTAAGGTTAATAGCAATCAGCCCCAGCATTTT
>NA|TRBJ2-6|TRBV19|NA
CASSISGTGTGANVLTF
TGTGCCAGTAGTATTAGCGGGACAGGGACTGGGGCCAACGTCCTGACTTTC
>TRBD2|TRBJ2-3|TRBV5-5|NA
CASKVLAGGPDTQYF
TGTGCCAGCAAAGTGTTGGCGGGAGGGCCAGATACGCAGTATTTT
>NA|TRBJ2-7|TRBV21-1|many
CASSKLSPITSSYEQYF
TGTGCCAGCAGCAAACTTTCTCCTATTACCAGCTCCTACGAGCAGTACTTC
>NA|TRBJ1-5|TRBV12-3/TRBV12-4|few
CASSSWRGNQPQHF
TGTGCCAGCAGTTCTTGGCGGGGCAATCAGCCCCAGCATTTT
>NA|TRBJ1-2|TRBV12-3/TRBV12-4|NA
CASLTSEPALNYGYTF
TGTGCCAGCCTTACCAGCGAACCGGCCCTGAACTATGGCTACACCTTC
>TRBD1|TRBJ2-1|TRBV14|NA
CASSQRDRIGYNEQFF
TGTGCCAGCAGCCAAAGGGACAGGATCGGCTACAATGAGCAGTTCTTC
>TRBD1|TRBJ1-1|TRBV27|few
CASRLTTGATEAFF
TGTGCCAGCAGGCTCACGACAGGGGCCACTGAAGCTTTCTTT
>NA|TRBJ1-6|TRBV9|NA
CASSESSSYNSPLHF
TGTGCCAGCAGCGAATCGAGCTCCTATAATTCACCCCTCCACTTT
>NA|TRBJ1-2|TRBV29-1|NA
CSVGLGMSEGYTF
TGCAGCGTTGGTCTTGGCATGTCTGAAGGCTACACCTTC
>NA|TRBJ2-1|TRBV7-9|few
CASSLVQGKNEQFF
TGTGCCAGCAGCTTAGTGCAGGGAAAGAACGAGCAGTTCTTC
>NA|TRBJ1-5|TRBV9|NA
CASSAGLTRNQPQHF
TGTGCCAGCAGCGCGGGACTTACCCGCAATCAGCCCCAGCATTTT
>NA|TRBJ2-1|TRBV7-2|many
CASSAQPRDEQFF
TGTGCCAGCAGCGCCCAGCCGAGGGATGAGCAGTTCTTC
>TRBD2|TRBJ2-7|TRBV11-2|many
CASSPTSGGREQYF
TGTGCCAGCAGCCCTACTTCGGGAGGGCGGGAGCAGTACTTC
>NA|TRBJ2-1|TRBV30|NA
CAWSRRASYNEQFF
TGTGCCTGGTCCCGGAGGGCCTCCTACAATGAGCAGTTCTTC
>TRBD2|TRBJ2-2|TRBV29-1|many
CSVGRTSAGELFF
TGCAGCGTAGGAAGGACTAGCGCCGGGGAGCTGTTTTTT
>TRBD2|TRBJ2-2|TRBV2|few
CASSLGLATGELFF
TGTGCCAGCAGTCTAGGACTAGCCACCGGGGAGCTGTTTTTT
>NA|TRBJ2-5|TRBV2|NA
CASSRDLQETQYF
TGTGCCAGCAGTCGCGACTTGCAAGAGACCCAGTACTTC
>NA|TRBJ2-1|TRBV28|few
CASRPGPLPNEQFF
TGTGCCAGCAGACCGGGACCCCTCCCCAATGAGCAGTTCTTC
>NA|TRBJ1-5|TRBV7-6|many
CASGLGGRDSNQPQHF
TGTGCCAGCGGACTTGGGGGACGCGATAGCAATCAGCCCCAGCATTTT
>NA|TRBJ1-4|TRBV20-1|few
CSAKGAKVDVTNEKLFF
TGCAGTGCTAAGGGCGCGAAAGTAGACGTAACTAATGAAAAACTGTTTTTT
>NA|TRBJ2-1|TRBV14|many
CASSQDTPYNEQFF
TGTGCCAGCAGCCAAGATACTCCTTACAATGAGCAGTTCTTC
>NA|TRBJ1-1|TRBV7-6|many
CASSLDDKNTEAFF
TGTGCCAGCAGCTTAGATGACAAGAACACTGAAGCTTTCTTT
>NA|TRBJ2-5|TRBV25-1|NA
CASSEKAGKSQETQYF
TGTGCCAGCAGTGAGAAAGCAGGGAAGTCCCAAGAGACCCAGTACTTC
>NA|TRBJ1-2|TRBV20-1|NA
CSARKQGNNGYTF
TGCAGTGCTAGGAAACAGGGCAACAATGGCTACACCTTC
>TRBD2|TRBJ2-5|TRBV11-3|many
CASSPARESQETQYF
TGTGCCAGCAGCCCGGCGCGGGAGAGCCAAGAGACCCAGTACTTC
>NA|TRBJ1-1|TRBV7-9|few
CASSLGATNTEAFF
TGTGCCAGCAGCTTGGGGGCAACGAACACTGAAGCTTTCTTT
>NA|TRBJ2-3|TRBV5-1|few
CASSLAGSDTQYF
TGCGCCAGCAGCTTGGCTGGGTCAGATACGCAGTATTTT
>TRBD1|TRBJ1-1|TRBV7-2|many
CASSQTGVTEAFF
TGTGCCAGCAGCCAAACAGGGGTCACTGAAGCTTTCTTT
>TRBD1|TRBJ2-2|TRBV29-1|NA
CSATGNPGELFF
TGCAGCGCGACAGGGAACCCCGGGGAGCTGTTTTTT
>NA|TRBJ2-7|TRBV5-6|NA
CASSFGAYEQYF
TGTGCCAGCAGCTTCGGAGCTTACGAGCAGTACTTC